Listed here are 14 T cell receptor beta chains from one sample, sequenced in a study of T cells in Graves' hyperthyroidism and ophthalmopathy. Template material for amplifying TCR beta CDR3 regions consisted of RNA transcripts. HTBI primers were the set used in a first-round RT-PCR of the TCR CDR3. One entry per CDR3 protein, called by TCRdb with MiXCR from the multiplex PCR reads. The sample has under 200,000 distinct CDR3 sequences; about 9.4% are singletons. Input material: blood. All receptors derive from a woman younger than 30 with Graves' hyperthyroidism that later progressed to Graves' ophthalmopathy.

Details on this clonotype: Since a much larger clone is just one base distant, this may be a read error. The genes are TRBV24-1 and TRBJ2-1, with 10 nucleotides matching TRBD1. CDR1 is KGHDR and CDR2 is SFDVKD in the germline V gene. This CDR3 is 17 amino acids long. The CDR3 sequence is CATSDLRDRGAYNEQLF. The CDR3 nucleotides are TGTGCCACCAGTGATTTGCGGGACAGGGGCGCCTACAATGAGCAGCTCTTC.

This clonotype has a count of ten or more. V is TRBV13 and J is TRBJ1-1; D remains ambiguous. The germline gives CDR1 PRHDT, CDR2 FYEKMQ (reference sequence). This CDR3 comprises 13 residues. V was clipped by 6 bases and J by 7 bases, with 15 bases between them. In nucleotides, the CDR3 is TGTGCCAGCAGTATCTCTATGGAAAATGAAGCTTTCTTT. As protein: CASSISMENEAFF. The full variable domain, with the rest looked up from reference TRBV13 and TRBJ1-1, is AAGVIQSPRHLIKEKRETATLKCYPIPRHDTVYWYQQGPGQDPQFLISFYEKMQSDKGSIPDRFSAQQFSDYHSELNMSSLELGDSALYFCASSISMENEAFFGQGTRLTVV.

DNA of the CDR3: TGTGCCAGCAGTGGGGACGGGGCCCTAGGGCTGTTTTTT. Its translation: CASSGDGALGLFF. The chain joins TRBV5-4 to TRBJ2-2; D is tentatively TRBD1 or TRBD2 (5 bases each). Germline loops: CDR1 SGHNT, CDR2 YYREEE (reference sequence). The CDR3 covers 13 residues. The V end lost 5 bases, the J end lost 13 bases, and 18 bases lay between the germline ends.

This clonotype has ten or more counts. The V gene is TRBV2, the J gene TRBJ1-1; D possibly corresponds to TRBD1 (6 bases). Germline CDR1 SNHLY, CDR2 FYNNEI. This CDR3 comprises 12 residues. Trimming removed 1 base at V and 10 bases at J, with 10 bases between. CDR3 in DNA: TGTGCCAGCAGTGAAGGGGTAGGGGGAGCTTTCTTT. Residues: CASSEGVGGAFF.

Ten or more counts support this clonotype. The genes are TRBV28 and TRBJ2-7; D not resolved. The CDR3 is 13 amino acids. From germline, CDR1 is MDHEN and CDR2 SYDVKM. Deletions cut 3 bases from V and 5 bases from J, with 11 bases between. The CDR3: CASSFPGAHEQYF. In nucleotides, the CDR3 is TGTGCCAGCAGTTTTCCAGGAGCCCACGAGCAGTACTTC.

This clonotype was found many times. The rearrangement uses TRBV7-8 and TRBJ2-1, with D unresolved. Germline CDR1 and CDR2: SGHVS and FQNEAQ. Trimming cost V 0 bases and J 5 bases, with 5 bases left between them. The CDR3 runs 13 residues. CDR3 DNA sequence: TGTGCCAGCAGCTTAGCTAAACACAATGAGCAGTTCTTC. Translated, it gives CASSLAKHNEQFF.

This clonotype has ten or more counts. The chain has TRBV6-1 and TRBJ2-1; D might be TRBD1 (6 bases). The CDR3 contains 15 residues. V shed 4 bases and J shed 10 bases, with 20 bases lying between them. Germline-derived CDR1 and CDR2 are MNHNS and SASEGT. The DNA of the CDR3 is TGTGCCAGCAGTGCTACAGGGACCCTAAGTCCGGAGCAGTTCTTC. Translation gives CASSATGTLSPEQFF.

This clonotype was seen a handful of times. The genes are TRBV15 and TRBJ2-1; TRBD2 might be the D (5 bases). The germline CDR1 and CDR2 sequences are LNHNV and YYDKDF (reference sequence). The germline V and J ends were trimmed by 3 bases and 3 bases, with 9 bases remaining between them. The CDR3 is 14 amino acids. As DNA, the CDR3 is TGTGCCACCAGCAGGGCCGGGGACTACAATGAGCAGTTCTTC. It translates to CATSRAGDYNEQFF.

Ten or more counts support this clonotype. This rearrangement joins TRBV13 to TRBJ2-2; 10 bases align to TRBD1. CDR3 length: 17 amino acids. Germline V gene sequence: CDR1 PRHDT, CDR2 FYEKMQ (reference sequence). J gave up 4 bases and V 2 bases, and 7 bases lay outside the gene matches. The CDR3 DNA sequence: TGTGCCAGCAGCTTAACCCTCCGGACAGGGGGCACCGGGGAGCTGTTTTTT. Protein: CASSLTLRTGGTGELFF.

This clonotype was detected many times. CDR3 protein: CASSLDTVGQETQYF. CDR3 bases: TGTGCCAGCAGTCTGGACACCGTAGGGCAAGAGACCCAGTACTTC. V and J are TRBV2 and TRBJ2-5, with D perhaps matching TRBD1 (5 bases). CDR1 is SNHLY, CDR2 FYNNEI, per germline. Trimming shortened V by 5 bases and J by 2 bases, and 15 bases separated the two germline ends. This CDR3 region has 15 residues.

This clonotype has at least ten counts. The J gene is TRBJ2-3, the V gene TRBV30, with 8 bases fitting TRBD2. CDR3 size: 14 residues. After removal of 1 base from V and 4 bases from J, the junction contained 4 bases not matched to a gene. Germline V gene sequence: CDR1 GTSNPN, CDR2 SVGIG (reference sequence). The CDR3 DNA reads as TGTGCCTGGAGTGAACTAGCGGTCCCAGATACGCAGTATTTT. Residues: CAWSELAVPDTQYF.

J is TRBJ1-5 and V is TRBV6-1, with D hard to call. V lost 8 bases and J 3 bases, leaving 17 bases between the germline ends. CDR1 and CDR2 from the germline V gene are MNHNS and SASEGT. The CDR3 extends over 15 amino acids. Here the CDR3 DNA reads TGTGCCAGCGCCCCCCTAATCGGGAACAATCAGCCCCAGCATTTT. It translates to CASAPLIGNNQPQHF.

In this sample, this clonotype turned up many times. The rearrangement uses TRBV28 and TRBJ1-1; the D gene is possibly TRBD1 (5 bases). V lost 5 bases to trimming and J lost 3 bases, with 19 bases between them. Germline-derived CDR1 and CDR2 are MDHEN and SYDVKM. The CDR3 consists of 16 residues. CDR3: CASSPRGFRGDTEAFF. In nucleotides, the CDR3 is TGTGCCAGCAGTCCGAGGGGCTTCCGAGGGGACACTGAAGCTTTCTTT.

This clonotype has at least ten counts. The chain combines TRBV5-1 with TRBJ2-7, with D maybe TRBD2 (5 bases). Germline V gene data show CDR1 as SGHRS and CDR2 as YFSETQ. The CDR3 sequence is 18 residues long. V lost 0 bases and J lost 3, with 22 bases in between. CDR3 sequence: CASSLARQRVTPVYEQYF. Written as DNA, the CDR3 is TGCGCCAGCAGCTTGGCTAGGCAGAGGGTAACCCCCGTCTACGAGCAGTACTTC.